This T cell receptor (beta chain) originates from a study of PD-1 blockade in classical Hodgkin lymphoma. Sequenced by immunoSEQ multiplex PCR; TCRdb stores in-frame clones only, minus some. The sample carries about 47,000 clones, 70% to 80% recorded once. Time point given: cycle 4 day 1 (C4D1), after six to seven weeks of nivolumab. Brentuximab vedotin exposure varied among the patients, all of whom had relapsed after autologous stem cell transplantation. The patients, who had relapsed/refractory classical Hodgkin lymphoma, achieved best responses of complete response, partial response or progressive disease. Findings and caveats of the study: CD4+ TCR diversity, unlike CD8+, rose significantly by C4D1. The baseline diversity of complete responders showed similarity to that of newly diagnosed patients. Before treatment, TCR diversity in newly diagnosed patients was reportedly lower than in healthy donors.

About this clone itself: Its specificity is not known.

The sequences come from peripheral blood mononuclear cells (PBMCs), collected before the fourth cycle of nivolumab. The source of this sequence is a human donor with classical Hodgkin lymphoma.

CDR3 sequence: CASSLTSGQTQYF. The CDR3, as DNA: TGTGCCAGCAGCTTGACTAGCGGCCAGACCCAGTACTTC. This chain connects TRBV9 to TRBJ2-5; 9 nucleotides line up with TRBD2. The trim removed 4 bases at V and 6 bases at J, leaving 4 bases unmatched. The germline V gene encodes CDR1 SGDLS and CDR2 YYNGEE. This CDR3 spans 13 amino acids.